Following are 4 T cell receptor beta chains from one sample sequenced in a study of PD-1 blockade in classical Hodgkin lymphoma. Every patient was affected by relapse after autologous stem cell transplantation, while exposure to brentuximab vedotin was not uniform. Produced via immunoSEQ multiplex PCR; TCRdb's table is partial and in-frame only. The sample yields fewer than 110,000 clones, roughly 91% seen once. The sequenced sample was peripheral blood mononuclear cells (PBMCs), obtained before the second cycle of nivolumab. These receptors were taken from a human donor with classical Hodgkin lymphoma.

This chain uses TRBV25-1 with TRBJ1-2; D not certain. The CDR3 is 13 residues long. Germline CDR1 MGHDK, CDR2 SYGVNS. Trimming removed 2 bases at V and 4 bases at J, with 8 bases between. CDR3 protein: CASSEVRSYGYTF. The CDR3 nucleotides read TGTGCCAGCAGTGAAGTCCGGAGCTATGGCTACACCTTC.

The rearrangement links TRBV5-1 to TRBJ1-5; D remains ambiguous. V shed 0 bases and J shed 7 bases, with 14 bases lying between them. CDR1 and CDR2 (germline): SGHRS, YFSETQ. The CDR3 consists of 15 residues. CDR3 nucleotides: TGCGCCAGCAGCTTGGACGGGGTTTTGAACCAGCCCCAGCATTTT. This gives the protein CASSLDGVLNQPQHF.

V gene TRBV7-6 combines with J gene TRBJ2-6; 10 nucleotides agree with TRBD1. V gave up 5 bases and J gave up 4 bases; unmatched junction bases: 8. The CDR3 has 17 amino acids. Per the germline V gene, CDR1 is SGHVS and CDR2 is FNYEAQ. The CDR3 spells CASSPDRGQRGANVLTF. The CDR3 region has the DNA TGTGCCAGCAGCCCCGACAGGGGGCAAAGAGGGGCCAACGTCCTGACTTTC.

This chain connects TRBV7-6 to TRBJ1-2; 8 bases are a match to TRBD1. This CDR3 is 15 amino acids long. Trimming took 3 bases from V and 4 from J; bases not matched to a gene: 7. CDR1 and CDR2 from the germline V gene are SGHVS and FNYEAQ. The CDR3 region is CASSLWQGAIYGYTF. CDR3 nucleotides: TGTGCCAGCAGCTTGTGGCAGGGGGCTATCTATGGCTACACCTTC.